This T cell receptor (beta chain) was recovered during a study of T cell responses to AZD1222 COVID-19 vaccine. TCRdb's table, derived via immunoSEQ multiplex PCR, lists solely in-frame clones and lacks some. The data show some 120,000 clones, with roughly 92% seen just once and around 1.5% held by the top ten. Study findings and constraints: Recipients of two AZD1222 doses showed rising Spike-specific TCR breadth and depth.

V lost 8 bases to trimming and J lost 4 bases; unmatched junction nucleotides: 4. CDR3 length: 14 amino acids. Germline CDR1 is MRHNA and CDR2 is SNTAGT. This clone was observed a few times. The antigen remains unidentified. This TCR derives from an adult who received the AZD1222 COVID-19 vaccine. The rearrangement joins TRBV6-4 to TRBJ2-3; 12 bases align to TRBD2. The sample consisted of peripheral blood, taken 28 days after the second AZD1222 dose. The CDR3 region has the DNA TGTGCCAGCGCTAGCGGGAGGGAGGCAGATACGCAGTATTTT. It translates to CASASGREADTQYF.